This T cell receptor (beta chain) was identified during a study of T cell responses to AZD1222 COVID-19 vaccine. TCRdb's table, derived via immunoSEQ multiplex PCR, lists solely in-frame clones and lacks some. The sample holds 75,000 to 90,000 clones, approximately 84% seen once. The CDR3 is 15 residues long. Trimming at V came to 1 base and at J to 1 base, leaving 0 bases not matched to a gene. Germline assignment: CDR1 SGHAT and CDR2 FQDESV (reference sequence). The specimen comprised peripheral blood, sampled on day 0 of AZD1222 vaccination. This TCR was sampled from an adult in good health. J is TRBJ2-3 and V is TRBV11-1, with 9 bases that match TRBD1. CDR3 bases: TGTGCCAGCAGCTTAGGGGACAGGGGCACAGATACGCAGTATTTT. Translated: CASSLGDRGTDTQYF.